The source of this T cell receptor beta chain is a study of cytomegalovirus exposure and HLA in healthy donors. Background on the study: The use of the same platform for the 120 or so validation repertoires and the roughly 700 first-cohort repertoires was reported by a later analysis.

Notes on this clone: Its antigen is not known.

Study-level results: Usually a TCR sequence was rare, but some public TCRs were found in many donors. The tendency of first-cohort TCR clusters to co-occur in the approximately 120 validation repertoires was identified by a subsequent analysis.

The table came from immunoSEQ multiplex PCR; TCRdb's copy has only in-frame clones and leaves some out. The sample has around 300,000 clones, about 86% seen once. This receptor was obtained from a woman aged 18-30 years in good health and CMV-seronegative. Material for sequencing was PBMCs.

CDR3 loop: CASSVVAGQGATEAFF. The DNA for the CDR3 is TGTGCCAGCAGCGTAGTAGCTGGACAGGGCGCCACTGAAGCTTTCTTT. The chain employs TRBV9 and TRBJ1-1; the match to TRBD1 covers 8 bases. This CDR3 is built from 16 residues. The germline V gene encodes CDR1 SGDLS and CDR2 YYNGEE. V trimming: 0 bases; J trimming: 4 bases; junction bases outside the gene matches: 8.